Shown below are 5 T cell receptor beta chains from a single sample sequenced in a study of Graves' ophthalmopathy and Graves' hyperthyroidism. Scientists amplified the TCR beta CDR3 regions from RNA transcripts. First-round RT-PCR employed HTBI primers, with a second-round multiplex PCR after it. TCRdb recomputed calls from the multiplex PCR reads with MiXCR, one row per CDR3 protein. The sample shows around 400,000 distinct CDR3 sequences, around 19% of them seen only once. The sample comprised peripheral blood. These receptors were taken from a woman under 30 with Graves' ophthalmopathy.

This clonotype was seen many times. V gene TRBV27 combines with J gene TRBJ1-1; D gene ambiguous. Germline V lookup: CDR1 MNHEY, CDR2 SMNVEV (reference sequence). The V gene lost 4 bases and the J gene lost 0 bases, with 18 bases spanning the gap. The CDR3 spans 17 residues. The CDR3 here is CASSSPVGVLLNTEAFF. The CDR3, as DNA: TGTGCCAGCAGTTCCCCAGTCGGGGTCCTGCTGAACACTGAAGCTTTCTTT.

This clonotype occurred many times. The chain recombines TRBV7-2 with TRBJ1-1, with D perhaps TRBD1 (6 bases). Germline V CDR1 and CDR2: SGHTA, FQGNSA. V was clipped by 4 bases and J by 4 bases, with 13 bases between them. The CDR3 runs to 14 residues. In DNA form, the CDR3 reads TGTGCCAGCAGCTCTACCAGGGGAGGCACTGAAGCTTTCTTT. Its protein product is CASSSTRGGTEAFF.

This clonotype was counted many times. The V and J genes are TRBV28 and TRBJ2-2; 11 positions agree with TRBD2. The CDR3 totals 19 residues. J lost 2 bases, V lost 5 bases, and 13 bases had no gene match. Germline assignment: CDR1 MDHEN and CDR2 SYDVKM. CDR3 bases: TGTGCCAGCAGTCTGGGACTAGCGGTAATCCACCCCAACACCGGGGAGCTGTTTTTT. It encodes CASSLGLAVIHPNTGELFF.

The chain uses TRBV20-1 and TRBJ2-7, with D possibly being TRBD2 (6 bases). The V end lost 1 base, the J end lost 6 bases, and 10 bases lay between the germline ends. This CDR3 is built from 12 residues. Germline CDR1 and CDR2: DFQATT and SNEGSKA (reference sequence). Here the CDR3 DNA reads TGCAGTGCTAGAGGCGGGGCTCCCGAGCAGTACTTC. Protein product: CSARGGAPEQYF.

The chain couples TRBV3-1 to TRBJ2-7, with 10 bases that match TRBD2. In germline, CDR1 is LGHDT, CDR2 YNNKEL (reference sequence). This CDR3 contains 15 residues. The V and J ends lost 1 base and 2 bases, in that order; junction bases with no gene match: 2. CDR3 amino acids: CASSQGSGRAYEQYF. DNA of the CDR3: TGTGCCAGCAGCCAAGGGAGCGGGAGGGCCTACGAGCAGTACTTC.